A selection of T cell receptor beta chains follows, all from one sample in a study of technical replicates of blood from a handful of donors. Sequencing was performed with immunoSEQ multiplex PCR; in TCRdb, only in-frame clones are kept and a portion is missing. The sample has 60,000 to 90,000 clones, approximately 97% seen once. The source material was T cells isolated from PBMCs. Receptor source: a human donor in good health. The conserved cysteine and the conserved F or W are not part of the CDR3 here. D genes are given only for firm matches.

CDR3aa	j_gene	d_gene	v_gene
ASSLGRAYGADTQY	TRBJ2-3	TRBD2	TRBV13
ASSLAGLAGGEQY	TRBJ2-7	TRBD2	TRBV7-6
ASKPTGQGAYEQY	TRBJ2-7	TRBD1	TRBV5-1
ASSNTGGGETQY	TRBJ2-5	TRBD1	TRBV19
ATGDRIYEQY	TRBJ2-7	TRBD1	TRBV6-1
ASSSHPRRGPSSYEQY	TRBJ2-7	.	TRBV11-2
ASSFRQGSTEAF	TRBJ1-1	TRBD1	TRBV11-3
ASSLVGTVYTDTQY	TRBJ2-3	.	TRBV7-2
ATLSGKAQHNEQF	TRBJ2-1	TRBD2	TRBV7-8
ASSPRLAGSNEQF	TRBJ2-1	TRBD2	TRBV11-3
AISLDGAETQY	TRBJ2-5	.	TRBV10-3
ASSPQGRETQY	TRBJ2-5	.	TRBV4-2
ASSQTGGKFTDTQY	TRBJ2-3	TRBD1	TRBV14
ASSNRAGGVGSTEAF	TRBJ1-1	TRBD1	TRBV7-9
ASSVAPGQGDLLNTEAF	TRBJ1-1	TRBD1	TRBV5-6
ACSRDSNQPQH	TRBJ1-5	.	TRBV30
ASSLDTSGANVLT	TRBJ2-6	.	TRBV5-4
ASSGGEEKLF	TRBJ1-4	.	TRBV11-3
ASSPSSGPPYEQY	TRBJ2-7	TRBD2	TRBV9
ASSPQGGNQPQH	TRBJ1-5	TRBD1	TRBV18
ASRISSVSGANVLT	TRBJ2-6	.	TRBV9
ASSPAGTSYFNEQF	TRBJ2-1	TRBD2	TRBV11-1
ASSSGQGIDTQY	TRBJ2-3	TRBD1	TRBV5-1
ASKADTNTGELF	TRBJ2-2	.	TRBV2